One sample yielded the 25 T cell receptor beta chains listed below, sequenced in a study of blood T cell repertoires in COVID-19. Profiled with immunoSEQ multiplex PCR; TCRdb holds only in-frame clones, not every one. The data show around 620,000 clones, about nine tenths seen once. Sequencing was performed on peripheral blood. The origin of the receptors is a woman aged 18-29 years with acute or convalescent COVID-19.

The chain is built from TRBV27 and TRBJ2-5; 7 bases line up with TRBD2. The CDR3 is 14 amino acids. CDR1 MNHEY and CDR2 SMNVEV come from the germline V gene (reference sequence). V gave up 5 bases and J gave up 5 bases; unmatched junction bases: 8. In DNA, the CDR3 is TGTGCCAGCAGTCCATGGACTAGTCCGGAGACCCAGTACTTC. The encoded protein is CASSPWTSPETQYF.

This clone was picked up a small number of times. The chain uses TRBV18 and TRBJ1-6; TRBD1 agrees at 7 bases. Germline V lookup: CDR1 KGHSH, CDR2 LQKENI. V dropped 2 bases and J dropped 3; count of bases not matched to a gene: 13. The CDR3 totals 19 residues. The CDR3 region has the DNA TGTGCCAGCTCACCAATGAAACAGGGGATAATCGTCTATAATTCACCCCTCCACTTT. Translation gives CASSPMKQGIIVYNSPLHF.

The chain employs TRBV28 and TRBJ1-1; the match to TRBD1 covers 7 bases. CDR1 and CDR2 from the germline V gene are MDHEN and SYDVKM. The CDR3 is made up of 15 amino acids. V lost 6 bases and J lost 5; bases outside the gene matches: 12. This CDR3 reads CASSPTTGVGTEAFF. The CDR3 DNA reads TGTGCCAGCAGCCCGACTACAGGGGTAGGGACTGAAGCTTTCTTT.

The gene calls are TRBV18 and TRBJ1-2; 7 bases align to TRBD1. The junction had 8 bases not matched to a gene; V was cut back by 3 bases and J by 1 base. The CDR3 spans 16 residues. Looked up from germline, CDR1 is KGHSH and CDR2 is LQKENI. The CDR3 bases are TGTGCCAGCTCACCGTCGACAGGGATATATAACTATGGCTACACCTTC. Translated, it gives CASSPSTGIYNYGYTF.

This clone appeared a few times. This sequence joins TRBV28 and TRBJ1-1, with D uncertain. Germline lookup yields CDR1 MDHEN and CDR2 SYDVKM. This CDR3 contains 13 residues. V lost 7 bases, J lost 3 bases, and 12 bases lay in between. The CDR3 loop reads CASMQNADTEAFF. CDR3 bases: TGTGCCAGCATGCAAAATGCGGACACTGAAGCTTTCTTT.

In DNA, the CDR3 is TGTGCCAGCAGTTCCCACCCCAGGGGGAACAATCAGCCCCAGCATTTT. Amino acid sequence: CASSSHPRGNNQPQHF. This chain connects TRBV6-5 to TRBJ1-5; 7 bases map to TRBD1. Germline trimming cut 4 bases from V and 3 bases from J; bases unmatched to any gene: 9. CDR1 and CDR2 from the germline V gene are MNHEY and SVGAGI. The CDR3 extends over 16 amino acids.

With regard to this clone: At the DNA level, this CDR3 is encoded by other sequences in the same sample as well. This chain links TRBV27 with TRBJ1-2; D gene unclear. The CDR3 runs 14 residues. Per the germline V gene, CDR1 is MNHEY and CDR2 is SMNVEV (reference sequence). V was shortened by 0 bases and J by 2 bases, with 7 bases between the two germline ends. CDR3 coding DNA: TGTGCCAGCAGTTTATCGGCGGGGAACTATGGCTACACCTTC. Protein product: CASSLSAGNYGYTF.

The chain recombines TRBV6-5 with TRBJ2-1; 10 positions agree with TRBD1. J lost 2 bases, V lost 8 bases, and 0 bases had no gene match. CDR1 and CDR2 from the germline V gene are MNHEY and SVGAGI. This CDR3 has 13 residues. This CDR3 is CASGQGAYNEQFF. The DNA of the CDR3 is TGTGCCAGCGGACAGGGGGCCTACAATGAGCAGTTCTTC.

The sample holds a few counts of this clone. This chain joins TRBV4-1 and TRBJ1-4, with a tentative D call TRBD1 (5 bases). CDR1 is MGHRA, CDR2 YSYEKL, per germline. CDR3 size: 17 residues. Trimming took off 5 bases at V and 8 bases at J, with 24 bases between the two ends. CDR3 bases: TGCGCCAGCAGCGTCCTATCCTGGGGCCTCGAGGCCGAAAAACTGTTTTTT. As protein: CASSVLSWGLEAEKLFF.

The genes are TRBV6-1 and TRBJ1-1; D is uncertain. The germline V gene encodes CDR1 MNHNS and CDR2 SASEGT. CDR3 length: 13 residues. V was trimmed by 3 bases and J by 4 bases, leaving 9 bases between them. CDR3 DNA sequence: TGTGCCAGCAGTGATCGCTCCGGCACTGAAGCTTTCTTT. This gives the protein CASSDRSGTEAFF.

The chain combines TRBV9 with TRBJ2-7, with D tentatively TRBD1 (5 bases). The CDR3 covers 16 residues. V shed 0 bases and J shed 0 bases, with 13 bases lying between them. Germline CDR1 reads SGDLS; CDR2 reads YYNGEE. The CDR3 sequence is CASSVVGQGRSYEQYF. CDR3 sequence (DNA): TGTGCCAGCAGCGTAGTAGGGCAGGGTCGCTCCTACGAGCAGTACTTC.

The table lists this clone with a count of one. The chain couples TRBV7-3 to TRBJ2-2; D is perhaps TRBD2 (6 bases). The germline V gene has CDR1 SGHTA and CDR2 FQGTGA. V lost 5 bases and J lost 1, with 11 bases in between. The CDR3 is made up of 15 amino acids. For the CDR3, the DNA is TGTGCCAGCAGCACTCTAGCGCAGAACACCGGGGAGCTGTTTTTT. Translated, it gives CASSTLAQNTGELFF.

This clone has only one observation. The chain recombines TRBV4-2 with TRBJ2-3; 8 bases are a match to TRBD2. Per germline, CDR1 LGHNA and CDR2 YNFKEQ. Trimming removed 4 bases from V and 1 base from J; junction bases left unmatched: 7. The CDR3 has 16 amino acids. In DNA form, the CDR3 reads TGTGCCAGCAGCCCCGGGGGGCGGGGGGGCACAGATACGCAGTATTTT. Its protein is CASSPGGRGGTDTQYF.

The chain recombines TRBV4-1 with TRBJ2-7; D uncertain. Looked up from germline, CDR1 is MGHRA and CDR2 is YSYEKL. V was trimmed by 4 bases and J by 4 bases, leaving 11 bases between them. This CDR3 comprises 13 residues. CDR3 loop: CASSPPYRYEQYF. The CDR3 DNA reads as TGCGCCAGCAGCCCCCCGTATCGGTACGAGCAGTACTTC.

The chain combines TRBV9 with TRBJ1-2, with D unresolved. The CDR3 length is 13 residues. Germline values: CDR1 SGDLS, CDR2 YYNGEE. V was cut by 6 bases and J by 8 bases, with 17 bases left in between. The CDR3 sequence is CASKNPLAPGYTF. The CDR3 DNA sequence: TGTGCCAGCAAAAACCCCCTGGCCCCGGGCTACACCTTC.

This clone has only one observation. V and J are TRBV6-5 and TRBJ1-6, with 7 bases identical to TRBD1. Germline V gene sequence: CDR1 MNHEY, CDR2 SVGAGI. This CDR3 is built from 16 residues. V gave up 0 bases and J gave up 5 bases; unmatched junction bases: 4. CDR3 sequence reads: CASSYSGTANNSPLHF. CDR3 in DNA: TGTGCCAGCAGTTACTCTGGGACAGCAAATAATTCACCCCTCCACTTT.

This clone was seen only once. The chain joins TRBV6-5 to TRBJ2-1; the match to TRBD2 covers 9 bases. In germline, CDR1 is MNHEY, CDR2 SVGAGI. The CDR3 extends over 15 amino acids. With 2 bases clipped from V and 9 bases from J, the junction kept 8 bases outside the gene matches. The CDR3 region is CASSYLFSGGSEQFF. The CDR3 DNA reads TGTGCCAGCAGTTACCTCTTTAGCGGGGGAAGTGAGCAGTTCTTC.

The sample holds one count of this clone. V usage is TRBV5-1 and J usage is TRBJ1-1, with 9 bases fitting TRBD1. The ends lost 4 bases at V and 7 bases at J; junction bases unmatched: 17. CDR1 and CDR2 (germline): SGHRS, YFSETQ. The CDR3 is 17 amino acids. The CDR3 sequence is CASSPGQGSYGLGEAFF. As DNA, the CDR3 is TGCGCCAGCAGCCCGGGACAGGGAAGTTATGGACTCGGTGAAGCTTTCTTT.

The chain employs TRBV29-1 and TRBJ1-2; no clear D. There are 12 residues in the CDR3. Per the germline V gene, CDR1 is SQVTM and CDR2 is ANQGSEA. For the CDR3, the DNA is TGCACCGCGCCGTCCGGGCGGGGAGGCTACACCTTC. It codes for CTAPSGRGGYTF.

This chain joins TRBV6-5 and TRBJ1-2; no firm D call. Germline V lookup: CDR1 MNHEY, CDR2 SVGAGI. Trimming stripped 3 bases from V and 4 bases from J, with 12 bases between. The CDR3 extends over 14 amino acids. Here the CDR3 DNA reads TGTGCCAGCAGTTATCGTCGCAGTCTCTATGGCTACACCTTC. Its translation is CASSYRRSLYGYTF.

V gene TRBV5-6 combines with J gene TRBJ2-7, with TRBD2 matching 8 bases. This CDR3 is built from 12 residues. V shed 4 bases, J shed 5 bases, and the junction held 2 bases outside the gene matches. Germline loops: CDR1 SGHDT, CDR2 YYEEEE. The CDR3 is CASSRTSHEQYF. For the CDR3, the DNA is TGTGCCAGCAGCCGGACTAGCCACGAGCAGTACTTC.

The chain joins TRBV19 to TRBJ2-1; 12 bases align to TRBD2. Unmatched junction bases numbered 11, after V lost 5 bases and J lost 9 bases. This CDR3 region has 16 residues. Germline lookup yields CDR1 LNHDA and CDR2 SQIVND (reference sequence). The CDR3 DNA sequence: TGTGCCAGTAGTCCCCGGCTAGCGGGGGGGCGGGTTGAGCAGTTCTTC. Amino acid sequence: CASSPRLAGGRVEQFF. Supplemented by reference TRBV19 and TRBJ2-1, the full variable domain reads DGGITQSPKYLFRKEGQNVTLSCEQNLNHDAMYWYRQDPGQGLRLIYYSQIVNDFQKGDIAEGYSVSREKKESFPLTVTSAQKNPTAFYLCASSPRLAGGRVEQFFGPGTRLTVL.

This clone has a handful of counts. This chain joins TRBV19 and TRBJ1-3, with unresolved D. The V end was cut by 3 bases, the J end by 3 bases, with 12 bases between. The CDR3 runs to 15 residues. Germline CDR1 LNHDA, CDR2 SQIVND (reference sequence). The CDR3 is CASSIQWGGGNTIYF. CDR3 in DNA: TGTGCCAGTAGTATCCAGTGGGGAGGTGGAAACACCATATATTTT. Variable domain in full (rest from reference TRBV19 and TRBJ1-3): DGGITQSPKYLFRKEGQNVTLSCEQNLNHDAMYWYRQDPGQGLRLIYYSQIVNDFQKGDIAEGYSVSREKKESFPLTVTSAQKNPTAFYLCASSIQWGGGNTIYFGEGSWLTVV.

This chain uses TRBV9 with TRBJ2-3, with D possibly matching TRBD2 (6 bases). The CDR3 extends over 16 amino acids. Germline CDR1 SGDLS, CDR2 YYNGEE. The V and J ends lost 5 bases and 4 bases respectively, with 20 bases between them. The CDR3 region has the DNA TGTGCCAGCAGTGACCGTTCTCCCGGCGGGGCAGATACGCAGTATTTT. Encoded protein: CASSDRSPGGADTQYF.

This chain uses TRBV7-2 with TRBJ2-7; TRBD2 aligns across 12 bases. Germline assignment: CDR1 SGHTA and CDR2 FQGNSA. The CDR3 has 18 residues. V was pared by 0 bases and J by 2 bases, with 8 bases of the junction left unmatched. The CDR3 coding sequence is TGTGCCAGCAGCTTAGCTCCGAACCTAGCGGGGGGGGCCTACGAGCAGTACTTC. This translates into CASSLAPNLAGGAYEQYF.